This T cell receptor beta chain was identified during a study of T cell responses to AZD1222 COVID-19 vaccine. CDR3 length: 19 residues. Looked up from germline, CDR1 is MDHEN and CDR2 is SYDVKM. The V and J ends lost 3 bases and 4 bases, in that order; junction bases with no gene match: 20. Pooled in the analysis were second doses at about 4 or about 12 weeks. Study results and caveats: The donor group comprised mostly white British people and more females; the analysis possibly underestimated clonal diversity.

Concerning this clone: Antigen specificity is unknown.

The assay was immunoSEQ multiplex PCR, and TCRdb's table has in-frame clones only and misses some. The table records some 98,000 clones, 88% of them present only once. The rearrangement joins TRBV28 to TRBJ2-7; TRBD2 agrees at 8 bases. The source is an adult who received the AZD1222 COVID-19 vaccine. Sequenced material: peripheral blood, taken 28 days after the second AZD1222 dose. The CDR3 nucleotides read TGTGCCAGCAGTTTTCCCCCTTCAAATAGCGGGGCAGGACCATACGAGCAGTACTTC. It is translated as CASSFPPSNSGAGPYEQYF.